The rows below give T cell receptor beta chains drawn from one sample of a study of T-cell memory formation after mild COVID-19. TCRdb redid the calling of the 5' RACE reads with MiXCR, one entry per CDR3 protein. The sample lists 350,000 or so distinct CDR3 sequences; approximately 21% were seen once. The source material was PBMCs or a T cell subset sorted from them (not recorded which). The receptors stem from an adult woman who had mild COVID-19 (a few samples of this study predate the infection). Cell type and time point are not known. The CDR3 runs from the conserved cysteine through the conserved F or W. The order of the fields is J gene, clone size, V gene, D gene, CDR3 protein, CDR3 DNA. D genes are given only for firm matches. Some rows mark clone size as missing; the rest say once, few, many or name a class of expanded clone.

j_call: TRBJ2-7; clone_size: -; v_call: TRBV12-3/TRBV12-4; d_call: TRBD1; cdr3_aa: CASSPPGTGYDEQYF; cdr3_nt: TGTGCCAGCAGCCCCCCCGGGACAGGGTACGACGAGCAGTACTTC
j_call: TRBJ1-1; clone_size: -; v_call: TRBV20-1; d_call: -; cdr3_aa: CSATLFLTEMNTEAFF; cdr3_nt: TGCAGTGCCACCCTTTTCTTGACAGAGATGAACACTGAAGCTTTCTTT
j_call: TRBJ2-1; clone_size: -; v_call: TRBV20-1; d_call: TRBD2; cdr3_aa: CSARRGGAREEQFF; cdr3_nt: TGCAGTGCTCGACGCGGGGGGGCCAGGGAGGAGCAGTTCTTC
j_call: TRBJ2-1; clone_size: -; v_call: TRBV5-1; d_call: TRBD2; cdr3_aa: CASSSGTSGGAWQFF; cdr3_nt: TGCGCCAGCAGCTCGGGGACTAGCGGGGGGGCATGGCAGTTCTTC
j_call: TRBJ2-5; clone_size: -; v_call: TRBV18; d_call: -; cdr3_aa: CASSPVSLGETQYF; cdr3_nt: TGTGCCAGCTCACCAGTAAGCCTGGGAGAGACCCAGTACTTC
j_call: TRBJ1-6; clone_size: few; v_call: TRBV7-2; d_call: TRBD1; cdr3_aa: CASSLVGTGVSPLHF; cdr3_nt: TGTGCCAGCAGCTTAGTTGGGACAGGGGTCTCACCCCTCCACTTT
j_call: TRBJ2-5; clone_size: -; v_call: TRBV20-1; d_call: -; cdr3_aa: CSARDYRSGTRETQYF; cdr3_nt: TGCAGTGCTAGAGATTACCGTTCGGGAACTAGGGAGACCCAGTACTTC
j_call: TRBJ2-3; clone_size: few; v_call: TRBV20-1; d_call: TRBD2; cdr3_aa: CSARVAGVATDTQYF; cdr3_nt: TGCAGTGCTAGAGTGGCGGGAGTTGCCACAGATACGCAGTATTTT
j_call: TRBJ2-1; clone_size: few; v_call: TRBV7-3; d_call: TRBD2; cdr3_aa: CASTKGGGRRSGEQFF; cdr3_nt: TGTGCCAGCACCAAGGGTGGCGGGAGGCGATCTGGTGAGCAGTTCTTC
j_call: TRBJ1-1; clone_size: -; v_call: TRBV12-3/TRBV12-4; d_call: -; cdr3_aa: CASSLGLLNTEAFF; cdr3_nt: TGTGCCAGCAGTTTAGGGCTGCTGAACACTGAAGCTTTCTTT
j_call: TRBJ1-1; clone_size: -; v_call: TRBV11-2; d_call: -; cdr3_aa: CASSLEAGPGDTEAFF; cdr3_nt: TGTGCCAGCAGCTTAGAAGCAGGGCCAGGCGACACTGAAGCTTTCTTT
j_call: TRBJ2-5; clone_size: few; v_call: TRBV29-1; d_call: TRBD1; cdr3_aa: CSVTGVETQYF; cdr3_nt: TGCAGCGTGACAGGGGTAGAGACCCAGTACTTC
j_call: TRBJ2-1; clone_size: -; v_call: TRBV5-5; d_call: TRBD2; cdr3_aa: CASTPLAGVSSYNEQFF; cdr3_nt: TGTGCCAGCACCCCACTAGCGGGAGTTAGCTCCTACAATGAGCAGTTCTTC
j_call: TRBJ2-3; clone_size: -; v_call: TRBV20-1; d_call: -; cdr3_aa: CSARSPVGIATQYF; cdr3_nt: TGCAGTGCTAGATCCCCCGTTGGCATAGCCACGCAGTATTTT
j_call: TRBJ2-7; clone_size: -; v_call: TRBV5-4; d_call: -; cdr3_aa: CASSTPVGHEQYF; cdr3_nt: TGTGCCAGCAGCACCCCCGTGGGGCACGAGCAGTACTTC
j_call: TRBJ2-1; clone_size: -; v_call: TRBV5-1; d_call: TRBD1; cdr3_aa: CASSTGDREFNEQFF; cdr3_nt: TGCGCCAGCAGCACTGGGGACAGGGAGTTCAATGAGCAGTTCTTC
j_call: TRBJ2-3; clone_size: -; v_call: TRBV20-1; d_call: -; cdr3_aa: CSAAGGTESTDTQYF; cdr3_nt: TGCAGTGCTGCAGGGGGGACAGAGAGCACAGATACGCAGTATTTT
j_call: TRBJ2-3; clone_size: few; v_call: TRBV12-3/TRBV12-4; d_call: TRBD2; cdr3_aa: CASSYSGGAVDTQYF; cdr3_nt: TGTGCCAGCAGTTATAGCGGGGGGGCAGTAGATACGCAGTATTTT
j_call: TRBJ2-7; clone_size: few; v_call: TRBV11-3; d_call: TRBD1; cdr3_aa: CASSGTGVLAYEQYF; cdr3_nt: TGTGCCAGCAGCGGGACAGGGGTTTTAGCCTACGAGCAGTACTTC
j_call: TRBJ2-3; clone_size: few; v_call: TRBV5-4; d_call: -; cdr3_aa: CASSLNTAPDTQYF; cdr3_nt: TGTGCCAGCAGCTTAAATACTGCCCCAGATACGCAGTATTTT